The sequence of this T cell receptor beta chain was determined in a study of CD8 T cells in cerebrospinal fluid in Alzheimer's disease. Study-level results: Expanded clones of at least 3% were commoner in Alzheimer's patients than healthy subjects. Patients with mild cognitive impairment or Alzheimer's disease had a larger top CSF clone percentage than controls.

Germline assignment: CDR1 SNHLY and CDR2 FYNNEI. There are 14 residues in the CDR3. Frequency places this clonotype as medium-sized. Its antigen is not known. 10X single-cell V(D)J and 5' gene-expression libraries profiled CSF cells. From its re-call of the 10x single-cell sequencing reads, TCRdb lists each CDR3 protein once, without DNA. The sample totals roughly 1,200 distinct CDR3 sequences. Sequences were obtained from cerebrospinal fluid. The receptor comes from a human donor with Alzheimer's disease. This chain connects TRBV2 to TRBJ2-7; TCRdb's D gene call, TRBD2, goes unchecked for lack of DNA. This CDR3 is CASRGAGGGYEQYF.